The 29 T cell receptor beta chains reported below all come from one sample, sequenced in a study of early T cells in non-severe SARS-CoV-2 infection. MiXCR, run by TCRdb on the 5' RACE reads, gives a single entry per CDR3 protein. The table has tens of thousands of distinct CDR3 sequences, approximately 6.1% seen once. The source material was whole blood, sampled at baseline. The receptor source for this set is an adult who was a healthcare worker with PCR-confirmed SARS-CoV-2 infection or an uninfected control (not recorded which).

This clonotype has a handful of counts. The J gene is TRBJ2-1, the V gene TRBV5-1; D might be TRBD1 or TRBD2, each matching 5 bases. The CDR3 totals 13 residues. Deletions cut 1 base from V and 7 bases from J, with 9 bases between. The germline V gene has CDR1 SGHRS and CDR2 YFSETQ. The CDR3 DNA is TGCGCCAGCAGCTTGTGGGGGTTGAATGAGCAGTTCTTC. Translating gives CASSLWGLNEQFF. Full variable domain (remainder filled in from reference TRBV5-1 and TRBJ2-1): KAGVTQTPRYLIKTRGQQVTLSCSPISGHRSVSWYQQTPGQGLQFLFEYFSETQRNKGNFPGRFSGRQFSNSRSEMNVSTLELGDSALYLCASSLWGLNEQFFGPGTRLTVL.

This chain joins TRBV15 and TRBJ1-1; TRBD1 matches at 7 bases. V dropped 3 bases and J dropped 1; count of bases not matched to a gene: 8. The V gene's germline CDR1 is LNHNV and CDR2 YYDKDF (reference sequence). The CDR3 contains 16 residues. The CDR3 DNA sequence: TGTGCCACCAGCAGCTGGGACAGCCCAAGGAACACTGAAGCTTTCTTT. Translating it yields CATSSWDSPRNTEAFF.

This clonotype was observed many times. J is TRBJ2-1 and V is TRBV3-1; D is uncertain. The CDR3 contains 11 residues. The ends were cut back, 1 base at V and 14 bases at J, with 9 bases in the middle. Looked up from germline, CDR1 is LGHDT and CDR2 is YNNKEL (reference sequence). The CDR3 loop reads CASSQASRKFF. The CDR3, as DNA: TGTGCCAGCAGCCAAGCCAGTAGGAAGTTCTTC.

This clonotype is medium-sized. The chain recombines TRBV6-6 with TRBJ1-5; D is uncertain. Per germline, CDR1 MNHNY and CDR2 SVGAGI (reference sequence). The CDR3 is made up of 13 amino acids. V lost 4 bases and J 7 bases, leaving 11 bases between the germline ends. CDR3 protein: CASSLEEIQPQHF. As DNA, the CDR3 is TGTGCCAGCAGTTTAGAGGAGATACAGCCCCAGCATTTT.

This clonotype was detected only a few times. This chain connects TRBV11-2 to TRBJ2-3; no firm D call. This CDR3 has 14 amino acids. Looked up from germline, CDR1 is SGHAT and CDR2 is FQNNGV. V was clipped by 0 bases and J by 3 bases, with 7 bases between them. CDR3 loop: CASSLDRITDTQYF. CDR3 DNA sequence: TGTGCCAGCAGCTTAGACAGAATAACAGATACGCAGTATTTT.

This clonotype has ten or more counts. CDR3 region: CASLGGAGELFF. CDR3 coding DNA: TGTGCCAGTTTAGGTGGCGCCGGGGAGCTGTTTTTT. The chain joins TRBV7-9 to TRBJ2-2, with D hard to call. This CDR3 has 12 amino acids. V lost 9 bases, J lost 6 bases, and 11 bases lay in between. The V gene's germline CDR1 is SEHNR and CDR2 FQNEAQ (reference sequence).

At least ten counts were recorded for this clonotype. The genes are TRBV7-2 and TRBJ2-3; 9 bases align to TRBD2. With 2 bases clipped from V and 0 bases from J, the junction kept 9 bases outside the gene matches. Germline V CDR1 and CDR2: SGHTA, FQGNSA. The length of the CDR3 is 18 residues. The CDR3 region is CASSLRRGGGGSTDTQYF. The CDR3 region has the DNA TGTGCCAGCAGCTTAAGGCGGGGGGGCGGAGGGAGCACAGATACGCAGTATTTT.

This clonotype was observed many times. CDR3 loop: CSARLPTRSSYNEQFF. The CDR3 DNA reads TGCAGTGCTAGACTCCCGACTAGAAGCTCCTACAATGAGCAGTTCTTC. The chain recombines TRBV20-1 with TRBJ2-1; weak D call: TRBD2 (6 bases). This CDR3 has 16 residues. Germline V gives CDR1 DFQATT, CDR2 SNEGSKA (reference sequence). Trimming shortened V by 2 bases and J by 0 bases, and 14 bases separated the two germline ends.

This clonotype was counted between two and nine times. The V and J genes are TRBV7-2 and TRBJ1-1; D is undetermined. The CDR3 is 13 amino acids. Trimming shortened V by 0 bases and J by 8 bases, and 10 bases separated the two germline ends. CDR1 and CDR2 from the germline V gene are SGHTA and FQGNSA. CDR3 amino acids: CASSLAMGLEAFF. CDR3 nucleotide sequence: TGTGCCAGCAGCTTAGCCATGGGGTTGGAAGCTTTCTTT.

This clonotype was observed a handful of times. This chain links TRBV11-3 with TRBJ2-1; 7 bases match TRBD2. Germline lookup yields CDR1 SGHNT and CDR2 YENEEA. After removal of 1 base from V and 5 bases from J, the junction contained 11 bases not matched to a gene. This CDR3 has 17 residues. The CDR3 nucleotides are TGTGCCAGCAGCTTAGCGGTCGGGTCTAGCGGAGACAATGAGCAGTTCTTC. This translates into CASSLAVGSSGDNEQFF. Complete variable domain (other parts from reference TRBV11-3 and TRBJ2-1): EAGVVQSPRYKIIEKKQPVAFWCNPISGHNTLYWYLQNLGQGPELLIRYENEEAVDDSQLPKDRFSAERLKGVDSTLKIQPAELGDSAVYLCASSLAVGSSGDNEQFFGPGTRLTVL.

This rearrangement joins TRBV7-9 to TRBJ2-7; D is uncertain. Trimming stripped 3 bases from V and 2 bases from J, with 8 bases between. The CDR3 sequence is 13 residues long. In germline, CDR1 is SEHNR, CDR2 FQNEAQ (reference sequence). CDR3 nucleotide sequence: TGTGCCAGCAGCTTGGCAGCGACCTACGAGCAGTACTTC. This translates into CASSLAATYEQYF.

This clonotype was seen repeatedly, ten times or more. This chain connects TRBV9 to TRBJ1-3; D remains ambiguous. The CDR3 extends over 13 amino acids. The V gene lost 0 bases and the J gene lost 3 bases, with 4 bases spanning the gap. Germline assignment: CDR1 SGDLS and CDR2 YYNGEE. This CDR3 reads CASSVALGNTIYF. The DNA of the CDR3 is TGTGCCAGCAGCGTAGCTCTTGGAAACACCATATATTTT.

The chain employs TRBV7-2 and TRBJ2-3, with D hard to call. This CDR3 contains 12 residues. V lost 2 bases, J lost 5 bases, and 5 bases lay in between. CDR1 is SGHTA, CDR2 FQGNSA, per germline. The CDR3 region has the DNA TGTGCCAGCAGCTTACTACGAGATACGCAGTATTTT. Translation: CASSLLRDTQYF.

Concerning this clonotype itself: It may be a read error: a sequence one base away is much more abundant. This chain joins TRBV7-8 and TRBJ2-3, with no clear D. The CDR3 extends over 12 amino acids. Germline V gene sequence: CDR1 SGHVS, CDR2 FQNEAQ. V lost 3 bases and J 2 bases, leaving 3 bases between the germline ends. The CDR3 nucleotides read TGTGCCAGCAGCTTTCCCACAGATACGCAGTATTTT. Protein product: CASSFPTDTQYF.

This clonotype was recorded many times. CDR3 in amino acids: CASGLGDEQFF. As DNA, the CDR3 is TGTGCTAGTGGTTTGGGAGATGAGCAGTTCTTC. The V gene is TRBV12-5, the J gene TRBJ2-1; no reliable D call. CDR3 length: 11 amino acids. Germline CDR1 LGHNT, CDR2 FRNRAP. Trimming pared 1 base from V and 8 bases from J, leaving 3 bases between.

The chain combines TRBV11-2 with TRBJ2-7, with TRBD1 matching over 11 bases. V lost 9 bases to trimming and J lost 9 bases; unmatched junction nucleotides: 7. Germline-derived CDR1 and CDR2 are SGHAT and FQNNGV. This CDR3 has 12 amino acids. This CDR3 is CASGQGALGQYF. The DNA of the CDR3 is TGTGCCAGTGGACAGGGGGCGCTGGGGCAGTACTTC.

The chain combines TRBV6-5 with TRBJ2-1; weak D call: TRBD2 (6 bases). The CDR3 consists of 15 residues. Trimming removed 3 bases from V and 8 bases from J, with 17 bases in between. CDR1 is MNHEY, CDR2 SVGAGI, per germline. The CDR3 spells CASSYLPSGGDEQFF. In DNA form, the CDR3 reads TGTGCCAGCAGTTATCTCCCCTCAGGAGGGGATGAGCAGTTCTTC.

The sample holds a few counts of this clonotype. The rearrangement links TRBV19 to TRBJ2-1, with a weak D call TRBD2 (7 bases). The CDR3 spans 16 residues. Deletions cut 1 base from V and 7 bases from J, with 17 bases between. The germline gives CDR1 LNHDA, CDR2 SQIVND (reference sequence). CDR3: CASSIGAGAPGNEQFF. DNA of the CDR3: TGTGCCAGTAGTATAGGGGCGGGGGCCCCCGGGAATGAGCAGTTCTTC.

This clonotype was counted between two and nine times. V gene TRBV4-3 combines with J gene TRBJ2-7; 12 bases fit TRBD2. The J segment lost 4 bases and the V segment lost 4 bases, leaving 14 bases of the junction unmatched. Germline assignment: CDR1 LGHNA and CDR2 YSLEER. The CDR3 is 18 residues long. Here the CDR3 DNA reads TGCGCCAGCAGCCGAAATCCTAGCGGGGGGGCCGTAGGATACGAGCAGTACTTC. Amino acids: CASSRNPSGGAVGYEQYF.

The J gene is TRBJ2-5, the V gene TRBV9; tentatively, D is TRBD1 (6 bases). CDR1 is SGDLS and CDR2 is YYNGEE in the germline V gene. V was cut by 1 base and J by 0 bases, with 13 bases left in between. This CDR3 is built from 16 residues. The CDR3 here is CASSVSQGVHQETQYF. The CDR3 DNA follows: TGTGCCAGCAGCGTATCACAGGGAGTCCACCAAGAGACCCAGTACTTC.

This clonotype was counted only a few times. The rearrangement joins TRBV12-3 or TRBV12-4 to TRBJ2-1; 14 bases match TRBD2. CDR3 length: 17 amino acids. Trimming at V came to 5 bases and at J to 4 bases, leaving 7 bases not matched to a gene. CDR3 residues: CASSQGTSGRGYNEQFF. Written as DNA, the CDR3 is TGTGCCAGCAGTCAGGGGACTAGCGGGAGAGGGTACAATGAGCAGTTCTTC.

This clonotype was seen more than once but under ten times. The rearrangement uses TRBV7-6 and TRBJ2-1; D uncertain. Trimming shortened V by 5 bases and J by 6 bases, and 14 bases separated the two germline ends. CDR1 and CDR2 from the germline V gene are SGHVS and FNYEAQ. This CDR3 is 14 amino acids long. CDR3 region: CASSPEVGRNEQFF. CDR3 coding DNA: TGTGCCAGCAGCCCAGAAGTCGGCCGCAATGAGCAGTTCTTC.

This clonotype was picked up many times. CDR3 coding DNA: TGTGCCAGCAGCTCAGACAGGGCAGACCAAGAGACCCAGTACTTC. This translates into CASSSDRADQETQYF. The chain combines TRBV7-8 with TRBJ2-5, with 7 bases that match TRBD1. The V gene end was trimmed by 4 bases and the J gene end by 0 bases; junction bases not matched to a gene: 5. Germline V gene lookup returns CDR1 SGHVS and CDR2 FQNEAQ. This CDR3 contains 15 residues.

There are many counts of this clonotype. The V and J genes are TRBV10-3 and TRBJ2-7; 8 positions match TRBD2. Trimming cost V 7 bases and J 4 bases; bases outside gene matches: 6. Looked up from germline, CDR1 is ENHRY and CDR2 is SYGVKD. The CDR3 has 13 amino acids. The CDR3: CAINEAGDYEQYF. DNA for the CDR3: TGTGCCATCAACGAAGCGGGGGATTACGAGCAGTACTTC.

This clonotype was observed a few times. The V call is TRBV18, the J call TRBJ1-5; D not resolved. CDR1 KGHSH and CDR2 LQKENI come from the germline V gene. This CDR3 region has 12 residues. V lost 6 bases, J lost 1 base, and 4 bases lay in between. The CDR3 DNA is TGTGCCAGCTCGGAGAGCAATCAGCCCCAGCATTTT. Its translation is CASSESNQPQHF.

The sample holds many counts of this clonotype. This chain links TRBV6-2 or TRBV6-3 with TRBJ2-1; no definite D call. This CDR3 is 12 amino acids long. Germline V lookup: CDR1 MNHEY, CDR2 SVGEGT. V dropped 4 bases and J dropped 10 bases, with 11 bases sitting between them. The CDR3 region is CASSSKGWEQFF. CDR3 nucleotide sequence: TGTGCCAGCAGTTCCAAGGGTTGGGAGCAGTTCTTC.

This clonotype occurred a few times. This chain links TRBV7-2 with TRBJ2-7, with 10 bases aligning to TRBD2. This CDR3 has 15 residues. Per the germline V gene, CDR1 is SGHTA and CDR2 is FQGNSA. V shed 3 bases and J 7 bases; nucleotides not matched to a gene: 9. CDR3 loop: CASSFRLAGLWEQYF. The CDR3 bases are TGTGCCAGCAGCTTCCGACTAGCGGGCCTCTGGGAGCAGTACTTC.

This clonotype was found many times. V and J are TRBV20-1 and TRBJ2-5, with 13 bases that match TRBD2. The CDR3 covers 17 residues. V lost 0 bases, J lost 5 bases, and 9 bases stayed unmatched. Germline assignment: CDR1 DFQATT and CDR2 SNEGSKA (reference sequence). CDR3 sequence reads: CSARERLAGGVRETQYF. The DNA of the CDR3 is TGCAGTGCTAGAGAGCGACTAGCGGGGGGTGTGCGTGAGACCCAGTACTTC.

The CDR3 bases are TGTGCCAGCAGCCAAGAGGATAGCGGGAGGACCGAAATCTACAATGAGCAGTTCTTC. It translates to CASSQEDSGRTEIYNEQFF. The chain combines TRBV4-2 with TRBJ2-1, with TRBD2 matching over 10 bases. Germline assignment: CDR1 LGHNA and CDR2 YNFKEQ. Unmatched junction bases numbered 11, after V lost 0 bases and J lost 3 bases. The CDR3 spans 19 residues.